The 24 T cell receptor beta chains listed next were all sequenced from one sample in a study of technical replicates of blood from a handful of donors. Only in-frame clones appear in the TCRdb table, and some are missing; sequencing was by immunoSEQ multiplex PCR. The data show approximately 76,000 clones, almost 98% seen once. Sequencing input: T cells isolated from PBMCs. The receptors stem from a human donor in good health.

This chain uses TRBV28 with TRBJ2-5; TRBD1 matches at 9 bases. V was pared by 5 bases and J by 4 bases, with 20 bases of the junction left unmatched. The germline V gene has CDR1 MDHEN and CDR2 SYDVKM. The CDR3 contains 19 residues. The CDR3 DNA is TGTGCCAGCAGTCCTCTCTATGCCAAACTAAGACAGGGGGGAGAGACCCAGTACTTC. Translating it yields CASSPLYAKLRQGGETQYF.

The J gene is TRBJ1-3, the V gene TRBV6-1; D gene ambiguous. V lost 5 bases and J lost 0, with 11 bases in between. CDR1 is MNHNS, CDR2 SASEGT, per germline. CDR3 length equals 15 residues. The CDR3 spells CASSFTGYSGNTIYF. In DNA form, the CDR3 reads TGTGCCAGCAGTTTTACGGGGTACTCTGGAAACACCATATATTTT.

The count of this clone is one. The chain employs TRBV4-1 and TRBJ1-5, with 9 bases aligning to TRBD1. Germline CDR1 MGHRA, CDR2 YSYEKL. The CDR3 spans 14 residues. The V segment lost 4 bases and the J segment 7 bases; nucleotides outside the gene matches: 5. The CDR3 reads CASSLGTGNQPQHF. In nucleotides, the CDR3 is TGCGCCAGCAGCCTCGGGACAGGGAACCAGCCCCAGCATTTT.

The chain uses TRBV11-2 and TRBJ2-2, with 7 bases lining up with TRBD1. CDR1 is SGHAT, CDR2 FQNNGV, per germline. J gave up 7 bases and V 5 bases, and 13 bases lay outside the gene matches. The CDR3 is 16 residues long. In DNA, the CDR3 is TGTGCCAGCAGCCTCCGGGACAGAGAACCAGGCGGGGAGCTGTTTTTT. This sequence encodes CASSLRDREPGGELFF.

This chain links TRBV11-2 with TRBJ2-7; possible D gene TRBD1, 6 bases. Germline CDR1 and CDR2: SGHAT and FQNNGV. Trimming cost V 5 bases and J 3 bases, with 14 bases left between them. This CDR3 is built from 14 residues. This CDR3 is CASSVTGPRYEQYF. CDR3 sequence (DNA): TGTGCCAGCAGCGTGACAGGTCCGCGCTACGAGCAGTACTTC. Based on the CDR3 plus reference TRBV11-2 and TRBJ2-7, the full variable domain is EAGVAQSPRYKIIEKRQSVAFWCNPISGHATLYWYQQILGQGPKLLIQFQNNGVVDDSQLPKDRFSAERLKGVDSTLKIQPAKLEDSAVYLCASSVTGPRYEQYFGPGTRLTVT.

The genes are TRBV4-1 and TRBJ2-3; no clear D gene. From germline, CDR1 is MGHRA and CDR2 YSYEKL. CDR3 size: 12 residues. V gave up 0 bases and J gave up 5 bases, with 3 bases separating them. The CDR3 reads CASSQDQDTQYF. For the CDR3, the DNA is TGCGCCAGCAGCCAAGATCAAGATACGCAGTATTTT.

The chain couples TRBV2 to TRBJ2-7; D gene uncertain. The CDR3 has 14 residues. Trimming pared 2 bases from V and 3 bases from J, leaving 11 bases between. CDR1 is SNHLY and CDR2 is FYNNEI in the germline V gene. In nucleotides, the CDR3 is TGTGCCAGCAGTGAATTGGGCAGAGACTACGAGCAGTACTTC. Encoded protein: CASSELGRDYEQYF.

V is TRBV27 and J is TRBJ2-1; a possible D gene is TRBD2 (6 bases). The V and J ends lost 5 bases and 5 bases respectively, with 13 bases between them. Per germline, CDR1 MNHEY and CDR2 SMNVEV (reference sequence). This CDR3 region has 14 residues. The CDR3 region is CASSPPGLNNEQFF. The CDR3 DNA reads TGTGCCAGCAGTCCACCGGGACTGAACAATGAGCAGTTCTTC.

The chain uses TRBV6-1 and TRBJ1-2; the D gene is possibly TRBD1 (5 bases). The CDR3 is made up of 11 amino acids. Germline assignment: CDR1 MNHNS and CDR2 SASEGT. Trimming took off 8 bases at V and 5 bases at J, with 9 bases between the two ends. The CDR3 region has the DNA TGTGCCAGCTTCCCAGGGTATGGCTACACCTTC. This encodes CASFPGYGYTF.

The rearrangement joins TRBV6-1 to TRBJ1-5, with 9 bases aligning to TRBD1. This CDR3 spans 13 amino acids. J was trimmed by 5 bases and V by 6 bases; bases with no gene match: 2. In germline, CDR1 is MNHNS, CDR2 SASEGT. The CDR3 is CASRWTGDQPQHF. The CDR3 region has the DNA TGTGCCAGCAGGTGGACAGGGGATCAGCCCCAGCATTTT.

This chain links TRBV28 with TRBJ2-1, with TRBD1 matching over 7 bases. Germline CDR1 is MDHEN and CDR2 is SYDVKM. V lost 5 bases, J lost 6 bases, and 16 bases stayed unmatched. The CDR3 has 17 amino acids. The DNA of the CDR3 is TGTGCCAGCAGTACCCAGGGGGTAGCGAACCTGGGCAATGAGCAGTTCTTC. This codes for CASSTQGVANLGNEQFF.

The chain is built from TRBV19 and TRBJ1-1; 7 positions match TRBD1. Germline V lookup: CDR1 LNHDA, CDR2 SQIVND (reference sequence). V was clipped by 5 bases and J by 0 bases; unmatched bases: 12. The CDR3 is 17 residues long. The CDR3 region has the DNA TGTGCCAGTAGTGGATTTAGGACAGGCGAAATGAACACTGAAGCTTTCTTT. The encoded protein is CASSGFRTGEMNTEAFF.

CDR3 in amino acids: CASRGGGTGELFF. CDR3 coding DNA: TGCGCCAGCAGAGGGGGTGGTACCGGGGAGCTGTTTTTT. The gene calls are TRBV5-1 and TRBJ2-2; D is perhaps TRBD1 (6 bases). V was pared by 5 bases and J by 5 bases, with 10 bases between. Germline V gene sequence: CDR1 SGHRS, CDR2 YFSETQ. The CDR3 is 13 amino acids.

In this sample, this clone turned up a few times. The chain combines TRBV25-1 with TRBJ1-1; D call uncertain. The CDR3 is 13 residues long. Trimming removed 1 base from V and 4 bases from J, with 7 bases in between. Germline CDR1 reads MGHDK; CDR2 reads SYGVNS. CDR3 protein: CASSELSGTEAFF. The CDR3, as DNA: TGTGCCAGCAGTGAATTGAGCGGCACTGAAGCTTTCTTT.

The V call is TRBV11-2, the J call TRBJ1-4; no clear D. CDR1 and CDR2 (germline): SGHAT, FQNNGV. This CDR3 is built from 18 residues. Trimming cost V 5 bases and J 0 bases, with 19 bases left between them. For the CDR3, the DNA is TGTGCCAGCAGCGACTCCTTCGGCCAGTTTGCAACTAATGAAAAACTGTTTTTT. This encodes CASSDSFGQFATNEKLFF.

V and J are TRBV29-1 and TRBJ2-2; 10 bases align to TRBD2. The CDR3 sequence is 15 residues long. CDR1 and CDR2 from the germline V gene are SQVTM and ANQGSEA. Unmatched junction bases numbered 12, after V lost 4 bases and J lost 10 bases. CDR3 amino acids: CSVVFRASGSQELFF. In DNA, the CDR3 is TGCAGCGTTGTATTTCGGGCTAGCGGGAGTCAGGAGCTGTTTTTT.

The J gene is TRBJ1-5, the V gene TRBV2; a weak D match, TRBD1 (5 bases). The CDR3 is 18 amino acids. The V end lost 4 bases, the J end lost 1 base, and 20 bases lay between the germline ends. Germline lookup yields CDR1 SNHLY and CDR2 FYNNEI. The CDR3 sequence: CASSATLLGGVSNQPQHF. CDR3 DNA sequence: TGTGCCAGCAGTGCGACCCTCCTGGGGGGAGTAAGCAATCAGCCCCAGCATTTT.

The rearrangement joins TRBV27 to TRBJ2-3; 11 nucleotides line up with TRBD1. V dropped 3 bases and J dropped 3; count of bases not matched to a gene: 5. This CDR3 contains 16 residues. Germline CDR1 reads MNHEY; CDR2 reads SMNVEV (reference sequence). The CDR3 sequence is CASSFRDRGSTDTQYF. CDR3 bases: TGTGCCAGCAGTTTCCGGGACAGGGGGTCGACAGATACGCAGTATTTT.

The rearrangement joins TRBV10-1 to TRBJ2-7, with TRBD2 as a possible D gene (5 bases). This CDR3 comprises 13 residues. Germline lookup yields CDR1 WNHNN and CDR2 SYGVQD (reference sequence). The V end lost 2 bases, the J end lost 2 bases, and 7 bases lay between the germline ends. In DNA form, the CDR3 reads TGCGCCAGCAGTGAGATCGGGGCCTACGAGCAGTACTTC. Protein product: CASSEIGAYEQYF.

This rearrangement joins TRBV2 to TRBJ2-3; 11 nucleotides agree with TRBD2. V gave up 7 bases and J gave up 6 bases; unmatched junction bases: 9. The CDR3 has 15 amino acids. CDR1 and CDR2 (germline): SNHLY, FYNNEI. CDR3: CASTRSSGRRDTQYF. The CDR3 DNA is TGTGCCAGCACGCGGTCTAGCGGGAGGAGGGATACGCAGTATTTT.

V is TRBV5-5 and J is TRBJ2-1; a weak D match, TRBD2 (6 bases). Germline CDR1 and CDR2: SGHKS and YYEKEE (reference sequence). The ends were cut back, 0 bases at V and 8 bases at J, with 9 bases in the middle. This CDR3 comprises 13 residues. The CDR3 protein is CASSLGTGDEQFF. The DNA for the CDR3 is TGTGCCAGCAGCTTGGGGACGGGGGATGAGCAGTTCTTC.

The gene calls are TRBV2 and TRBJ1-2, with a possible D match to TRBD1 (5 bases). This CDR3 region has 12 residues. Trimming pared 11 bases from V and 3 bases from J, leaving 13 bases between. Germline values: CDR1 SNHLY, CDR2 FYNNEI. The CDR3 spells CASRGEDYGYTF. The CDR3 DNA is TGTGCCTCGCGGGGGGAGGACTATGGCTACACCTTC.

This clone has a single count. This chain's CDR3 is CASMPGLAGGPDRTDTQYF. The CDR3 nucleotides are TGTGCCAGCATGCCGGGACTAGCGGGGGGGCCAGATCGCACAGATACGCAGTATTTT. The J gene is TRBJ2-3, the V gene TRBV27, with 16 bases that match TRBD2. V dropped 7 bases and J dropped 1; count of bases not matched to a gene: 11. Germline loops: CDR1 MNHEY, CDR2 SMNVEV (reference sequence). The CDR3 covers 19 residues.

The V gene is TRBV29-1, the J gene TRBJ1-2, with D possibly being TRBD1 (6 bases). Germline values: CDR1 SQVTM, CDR2 ANQGSEA. The CDR3 extends over 13 amino acids. Trimming pared 6 bases from V and 3 bases from J, leaving 14 bases between. This chain's CDR3 is CSVGAGLDYGYTF. The CDR3 coding sequence is TGCAGCGTGGGGGCGGGTTTGGACTATGGCTACACCTTC.